The 30 T cell receptor beta chains below come from one sample, sequenced in a study of early stage breast cancer tumors. Clones were read by immunoSEQ multiplex PCR, and TCRdb kept only the in-frame ones, dropping some. The profile covers 25,000 to 30,000 clones, with roughly three fifths appearing a single time and more than 7% taken by the ten largest. Sequences were obtained from breast tumor tissue. Receptors originate from a person aged 50 to 59 with breast cancer.

Written as DNA, the CDR3 is TGCGCCAGCAGCCAAGATCGGAGAGAAAAACTGTTTTTT. It yields the protein CASSQDRREKLFF. The chain is built from TRBV4-3 and TRBJ1-4; unclear D gene. The CDR3 covers 13 residues. With 0 bases removed from V and 8 bases from J, the gap between germline ends came to 7 bases. CDR1 and CDR2 from the germline V gene are LGHNA and YSLEER.

The CDR3 loop reads CASSPLAGVGEQFF. In DNA, the CDR3 is TGTGCCAGCAGCCCTCTAGCGGGAGTGGGTGAGCAGTTCTTC. The chain employs TRBV5-8 and TRBJ2-1; 10 bases are shared with TRBD2. The trim removed 4 bases at V and 9 bases at J, leaving 7 bases unmatched. Looked up from germline, CDR1 is SGHTS and CDR2 is YDEGEE. This CDR3 comprises 14 residues. Using reference TRBV5-8 and TRBJ2-1 for the parts outside the CDR3, the full variable domain is EAGVTQSPTHLIKTRGQQATLRCSPISGHTSVYWYQQALGLGLQFLLWYDEGEERNRGNFPPRFSGRQFPNYSSELNVNALELEDSALYLCASSPLAGVGEQFFGPGTRLTVL.

This chain links TRBV2 with TRBJ2-3, with D unclear. CDR1 SNHLY and CDR2 FYNNEI come from the germline V gene. The CDR3 totals 14 residues. Deletions cut 8 bases from V and 1 base from J, with 13 bases between. The CDR3 bases are TGTGCCAGCGGAGACTCGTCCGGCACAGATACGCAGTATTTT. Its protein is CASGDSSGTDTQYF.

Points on this clone: Other nucleotide sequences from this sample produce the same CDR3. CDR3 in amino acids: CASSLGQIYEQYF. In DNA, the CDR3 is TGTGCCAGCAGCTTAGGGCAGATCTACGAGCAGTACTTC. This rearrangement joins TRBV7-8 to TRBJ2-7; D unclear. V lost 1 base to trimming and J lost 3 bases, with 7 bases between them. Germline CDR1 SGHVS, CDR2 FQNEAQ. CDR3 length equals 13 residues.

This chain connects TRBV7-3 to TRBJ2-3, with D tentatively TRBD2 (6 bases). The V gene lost 1 base and the J gene lost 5 bases, with 13 bases spanning the gap. This CDR3 is 15 amino acids long. The germline gives CDR1 SGHTA, CDR2 FQGTGA. This chain's CDR3 is CASSLNSGVGDTQYF. The CDR3 region has the DNA TGTGCCAGCAGCTTAAACTCGGGAGTAGGAGATACGCAGTATTTT.

The chain uses TRBV1 and TRBJ1-1. TRBV1 has pseudogene status. This CDR3 has 13 amino acids. The CDR3 DNA reads as TGCACCAGCAGCCCCCGAAGGGACACTGAAGCTTTCTTT. Residues: CTSSPRRDTEAFF.

This clone was observed a few times. The V gene is TRBV12-5, the J gene TRBJ1-2; D is possibly TRBD1 (6 bases). This CDR3 is 14 amino acids long. Per germline, CDR1 LGHNT and CDR2 FRNRAP. Trimming left V 0 bases short and J 5 bases short, with 10 bases between. DNA of the CDR3: TGTGCTAGTGGTTTGGTAACGGGGGCTTATGGCTACACCTTC. This translates into CASGLVTGAYGYTF.

CDR3 protein: CASSYHANWDVVYEQYF. The CDR3 DNA is TGTGCCAGCAGCTACCACGCAAACTGGGACGTGGTCTACGAGCAGTACTTC. The chain links TRBV7-9 to TRBJ2-7; perhaps D is TRBD1 or TRBD2 (5 bases each). This CDR3 has 17 amino acids. The V end lost 4 bases, the J end lost 3 bases, and 22 bases lay between the germline ends. CDR1 SEHNR and CDR2 FQNEAQ come from the germline V gene (reference sequence).

V and J are TRBV6-4 and TRBJ2-1; TRBD2 agrees at 9 bases. CDR1 is MRHNA and CDR2 is SNTAGT in the germline V gene. V shed 11 bases and J 7 bases; nucleotides not matched to a gene: 21. The CDR3 runs to 17 residues. This CDR3 is CARRVGTSIVGRNEQFF. CDR3 DNA: TGTGCCCGTCGTGTCGGGACTAGCATTGTGGGCCGAAATGAGCAGTTCTTC.

This clone occurred a few times. The chain has TRBV10-3 and TRBJ1-2; tentative D call: TRBD1 (6 bases). The germline CDR1 and CDR2 sequences are ENHRY and SYGVKD. Trimming left V 6 bases short and J 7 bases short, with 18 bases between. The CDR3 length is 14 residues. The DNA of the CDR3 is TGTGCCATCAGGGACAGTGGCCCTTCTCTTGGCTACACCTTC. This encodes CAIRDSGPSLGYTF.

The V and J genes are TRBV5-5 and TRBJ1-1, with D tentatively TRBD1 (5 bases). Germline CDR1 is SGHKS and CDR2 is YYEKEE (reference sequence). This CDR3 is built from 14 residues. V was pared by 1 base and J by 0 bases, with 7 bases between. CDR3 DNA: TGTGCCAGCAGCTTGCAGGGTGTGAACACTGAAGCTTTCTTT. Translated, it gives CASSLQGVNTEAFF.

Only a few counts were recorded for this clone. The chain's CDR3 is CASRPGQGVDEQYF. CDR3 DNA sequence: TGCGCCAGCAGACCCGGACAGGGGGTTGACGAGCAGTACTTC. The chain combines TRBV10-1 with TRBJ2-7; 10 nucleotides align to TRBD1. V lost 6 bases and J lost 5; bases outside the gene matches: 7. Germline V gene sequence: CDR1 WNHNN, CDR2 SYGVQD (reference sequence). The CDR3 is made up of 14 amino acids.

This clone has just a few counts. The rearrangement joins TRBV5-5 to TRBJ2-1; 9 bases line up with TRBD2. The CDR3 loop spans 17 amino acids. Germline CDR1 and CDR2: SGHKS and YYEKEE (reference sequence). Losses at the gene ends were 2 bases for V and 8 bases for J; bases not matched to a gene: 14. DNA for the CDR3: TGTGCCAGCAGCTTCAGGCTAGCGGGATCCCTAGCGGATGAGCAGTTCTTC. It yields the protein CASSFRLAGSLADEQFF.

The chain has TRBV9 and TRBJ2-7; maybe TRBD1 (6 bases). Deletions cut 1 base from V and 0 bases from J, with 11 bases between. This CDR3 contains 15 residues. The germline gives CDR1 SGDLS, CDR2 YYNGEE. The CDR3 reads CASSVSADSSYEQYF. For the CDR3, the DNA is TGTGCCAGCAGCGTATCGGCGGACAGCTCCTACGAGCAGTACTTC.

V gene TRBV19 combines with J gene TRBJ2-1, with D possibly being TRBD2 (6 bases). The CDR3 runs 17 residues. V gave up 5 bases and J gave up 7 bases, with 24 bases separating them. Looked up from germline, CDR1 is LNHDA and CDR2 is SQIVND (reference sequence). The CDR3 nucleotides read TGTGCCAGTAGTCCCGAGTCCGGGACTCCGAGAACGAATGAGCAGTTCTTC. This translates into CASSPESGTPRTNEQFF. Complete variable domain (other parts from reference TRBV19 and TRBJ2-1): DGGITQSPKYLFRKEGQNVTLSCEQNLNHDAMYWYRQDPGQGLRLIYYSQIVNDFQKGDIAEGYSVSREKKESFPLTVTSAQKNPTAFYLCASSPESGTPRTNEQFFGPGTRLTVL.

V usage is TRBV5-1 and J usage is TRBJ2-3; TRBD2 aligns across 11 bases. CDR3 size: 14 residues. Germline V gives CDR1 SGHRS, CDR2 YFSETQ. V dropped 1 base and J dropped 14; count of bases not matched to a gene: 9. DNA of the CDR3: TGCGCCAGCAGCTTGTTGCCTAGCGGGGGGACGGGGTATTTT. The encoded protein is CASSLLPSGGTGYF.

This chain uses TRBV13 with TRBJ1-5; D uncertain. Germline V gene data show CDR1 as PRHDT and CDR2 as FYEKMQ (reference sequence). V was clipped by 5 bases and J by 7 bases, with 9 bases between them. The CDR3 sequence is 12 residues long. Written as DNA, the CDR3 is TGTGCCAGCAGCCAACAGAGCCAGCCCCAGCATTTT. Its protein is CASSQQSQPQHF.

The V gene is TRBV11-1, the J gene TRBJ1-2; possibly TRBD1 for D (5 bases). This CDR3 contains 14 residues. Germline lookup yields CDR1 SGHAT and CDR2 FQDESV (reference sequence). The V end was cut by 1 base, the J end by 6 bases, with 12 bases between. CDR3 DNA: TGTGCCAGCAGCTTAGTTGGAGGGGAGGATGGCTACACCTTC. Residues: CASSLVGGEDGYTF. Filled out from reference TRBV11-1 and TRBJ1-2, the complete variable domain reads EAEVAQSPRYKITEKSQAVAFWCDPISGHATLYWYRQILGQGPELLVQFQDESVVDDSQLPKDRFSAERLKGVDSTLKIQPAELGDSAMYLCASSLVGGEDGYTFGSGTRLTVV.

The rearrangement links TRBV7-9 to TRBJ2-2; D is possibly TRBD1 (5 bases). Trimming removed 7 bases from V and 6 bases from J, with 6 bases in between. Germline CDR1 is SEHNR and CDR2 is FQNEAQ (reference sequence). This CDR3 comprises 11 residues. The CDR3 sequence is CASTGSGELFF. CDR3 DNA sequence: TGTGCCAGCACAGGGTCCGGGGAGCTGTTTTTT.

This clone was recorded a few times. V and J are TRBV5-1 and TRBJ1-1; 8 bases are a match to TRBD1. V trimming: 4 bases; J trimming: 4 bases; junction bases outside the gene matches: 12. The germline V gene has CDR1 SGHRS and CDR2 YFSETQ. CDR3 size: 16 residues. CDR3 in amino acids: CASSDEPGGLGTEAFF. The CDR3 DNA reads as TGCGCCAGCAGCGACGAGCCAGGGGGCTTGGGCACTGAAGCTTTCTTT. Full variable domain (missing parts from reference TRBV5-1 and TRBJ1-1): KAGVTQTPRYLIKTRGQQVTLSCSPISGHRSVSWYQQTPGQGLQFLFEYFSETQRNKGNFPGRFSGRQFSNSRSEMNVSTLELGDSALYLCASSDEPGGLGTEAFFGQGTRLTVV.

This chain connects TRBV2 to TRBJ1-1; 7 bases map to TRBD1. The V and J ends lost 6 bases and 2 bases, in that order; junction bases with no gene match: 6. There are 14 residues in the CDR3. The germline gives CDR1 SNHLY, CDR2 FYNNEI. The CDR3 sequence: CASSPGGFNTEAFF. DNA of the CDR3: TGTGCCAGCAGCCCAGGGGGATTCAACACTGAAGCTTTCTTT.

This clone occurred a few times. V and J are TRBV7-2 and TRBJ2-7; D perhaps matches TRBD1 (6 bases). CDR1 and CDR2 (germline): SGHTA, FQGNSA. V was trimmed by 3 bases and J by 5 bases, leaving 17 bases between them. This CDR3 has 15 residues. CDR3: CASSFVGGSSHEQYF. The CDR3, as DNA: TGTGCCAGCAGCTTTGTTGGGGGCTCTTCTCACGAGCAGTACTTC.

CDR3 nucleotide sequence: TGTGCCAGCAGCCGACAGGGAGGGGAAAAACTGTTTTTT. Protein sequence: CASSRQGGEKLFF. This chain links TRBV6-5 with TRBJ1-4; the match to TRBD1 covers 7 bases. There are 13 residues in the CDR3. V was clipped by 6 bases and J by 8 bases; unmatched bases: 6. Germline V gene data show CDR1 as MNHEY and CDR2 as SVGAGI.

The chain uses TRBV4-1 and TRBJ2-7; D uncertain. Trimming removed 0 bases from V and 3 bases from J, with 18 bases in between. Germline CDR1 is MGHRA and CDR2 is YSYEKL. There are 17 residues in the CDR3. The CDR3 DNA reads TGCGCCAGCAGCCAAGATACCGCCCGAGACACGGACTACGAGCAGTACTTC. Its protein is CASSQDTARDTDYEQYF.

CDR3 in DNA: TGTGCCAGCACTTGGACAGGATCCAATGAGCAGTTCTTC. This gives the protein CASTWTGSNEQFF. The V and J genes are TRBV6-5 and TRBJ2-1; 7 bases line up with TRBD1. The germline gives CDR1 MNHEY, CDR2 SVGAGI. This CDR3 contains 13 residues. After removal of 7 bases from V and 6 bases from J, the junction contained 6 bases not matched to a gene.

This clone was picked up a small number of times. V usage is TRBV7-2 and J usage is TRBJ2-3; maybe TRBD2 (5 bases). The ends were cut back, 1 base at V and 2 bases at J, with 7 bases in the middle. Germline CDR1 and CDR2: SGHTA and FQGNSA. The CDR3 has 14 amino acids. The CDR3 spells CASSLGGLTDTQYF. CDR3 DNA: TGTGCCAGCAGCTTAGGAGGGCTCACAGATACGCAGTATTTT.

This chain uses TRBV7-9 with TRBJ2-4, with 8 bases aligning to TRBD1. The CDR3 consists of 15 residues. The germline gives CDR1 SEHNR, CDR2 FQNEAQ (reference sequence). J lost 1 base, V lost 5 bases, and 4 bases had no gene match. CDR3 sequence (DNA): TGTGCCAGCAGCGTCAGACAGGGGGCCAAAAACATTCAGTACTTC. It translates to CASSVRQGAKNIQYF.

This clone has ten or more counts. The chain employs TRBV5-1 and TRBJ1-1; D gene unclear. Trimming left V 0 bases short and J 1 base short, with 7 bases between. This CDR3 comprises 14 residues. Germline CDR1 is SGHRS and CDR2 is YFSETQ. This CDR3 reads CASSLESANTEAFF. CDR3 nucleotides: TGCGCCAGCAGCTTGGAGTCGGCGAACACTGAAGCTTTCTTT.

V and J are TRBV7-3 and TRBJ2-1; 7 bases are a match to TRBD1. CDR3 length: 15 residues. Germline CDR1 reads SGHTA; CDR2 reads FQGTGA. Losses at the gene ends were 5 bases for V and 6 bases for J; bases not matched to a gene: 10. CDR3 loop: CASSPDQTGRNEQFF. For the CDR3, the DNA is TGTGCCAGCAGCCCCGACCAGACAGGGCGCAATGAGCAGTTCTTC.

The chain joins TRBV11-2 to TRBJ2-7, with TRBD2 matching over 9 bases. The CDR3 extends over 14 amino acids. Germline-derived CDR1 and CDR2 are SGHAT and FQNNGV. V was clipped by 5 bases and J by 5 bases; unmatched bases: 7. CDR3 region: CASSLSGSSNEQYF. The DNA of the CDR3 is TGTGCCAGCAGCCTTAGCGGGAGTTCCAACGAGCAGTACTTC.